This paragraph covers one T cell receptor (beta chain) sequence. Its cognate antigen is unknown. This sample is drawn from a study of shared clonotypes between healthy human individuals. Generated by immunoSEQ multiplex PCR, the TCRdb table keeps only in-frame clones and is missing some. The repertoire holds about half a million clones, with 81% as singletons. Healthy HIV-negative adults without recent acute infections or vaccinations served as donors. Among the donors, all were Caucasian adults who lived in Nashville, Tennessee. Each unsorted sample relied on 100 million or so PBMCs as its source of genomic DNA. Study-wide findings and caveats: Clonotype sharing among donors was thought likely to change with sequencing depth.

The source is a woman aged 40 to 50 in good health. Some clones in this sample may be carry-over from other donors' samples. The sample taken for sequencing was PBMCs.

The CDR3 coding sequence is TGTGCCAGCTCACGACGGGATAAAGGCTACAATGAGCAGTTCTTC. Amino acid sequence: CASSRRDKGYNEQFF. The genes are TRBV18 and TRBJ2-1; TRBD2 is a possible D gene (5 bases). From germline, CDR1 is KGHSH and CDR2 LQKENI. The V end lost 4 bases, the J end lost 3 bases, and 13 bases lay between the germline ends. This CDR3 region has 15 residues.